The 3 T cell receptor beta chains below all came from one sample that was sequenced in a study of PD-L1 blockade in urothelial cancer. Described time point: peripheral blood 6 weeks after treatment start. Sequencing was performed with immunoSEQ multiplex PCR; in TCRdb, only in-frame clones are kept and a portion is missing. In the table there are 40,000 or so clones, around 80% of which are singletons. This material consisted of PBMCs, taken around atezolizumab (anti-PD-L1) treatment. The receptors derive from a man aged 55-75 years with urothelial cancer.

This clone was recorded a few times. CDR3 region: CASTGMIETQYF. As DNA, the CDR3 is TGTGCCAGCACGGGGATGATAGAGACCCAGTACTTC. The V gene is TRBV2, the J gene TRBJ2-5; tentatively, D is TRBD2 (5 bases). There are 12 residues in the CDR3. V lost 7 bases and J lost 4, with 10 bases in between. Germline V gives CDR1 SNHLY, CDR2 FYNNEI.

The V and J genes are TRBV10-3 and TRBJ1-4; D is unresolved. V dropped 0 bases and J dropped 7 bases, with 6 bases sitting between them. The CDR3 consists of 13 residues. CDR1 ENHRY and CDR2 SYGVKD come from the germline V gene. CDR3: CAISESTGEKLFF. The CDR3 DNA reads as TGTGCCATCAGTGAGTCGACGGGTGAAAAACTGTTTTTT.

The J gene is TRBJ1-5, the V gene TRBV7-2, with no clear D. The CDR3 is made up of 13 amino acids. Deletions cut 2 bases from V and 7 bases from J, with 9 bases between. The germline V gene encodes CDR1 SGHTA and CDR2 FQGNSA. The CDR3 nucleotides are TGTGCCAGCAGCTTAAGACAATCCCAGCCCCAGCATTTT. Translated: CASSLRQSQPQHF. Full variable domain (rest looked up from reference TRBV7-2 and TRBJ1-5): GAGVSQSPSNKVTEKGKDVELRCDPISGHTALYWYRQSLGQGLEFLIYFQGNSAPDKSGLPSDRFSAERTGGSVSTLTIQRTQQEDSAVYLCASSLRQSQPQHFGDGTRLSIL.